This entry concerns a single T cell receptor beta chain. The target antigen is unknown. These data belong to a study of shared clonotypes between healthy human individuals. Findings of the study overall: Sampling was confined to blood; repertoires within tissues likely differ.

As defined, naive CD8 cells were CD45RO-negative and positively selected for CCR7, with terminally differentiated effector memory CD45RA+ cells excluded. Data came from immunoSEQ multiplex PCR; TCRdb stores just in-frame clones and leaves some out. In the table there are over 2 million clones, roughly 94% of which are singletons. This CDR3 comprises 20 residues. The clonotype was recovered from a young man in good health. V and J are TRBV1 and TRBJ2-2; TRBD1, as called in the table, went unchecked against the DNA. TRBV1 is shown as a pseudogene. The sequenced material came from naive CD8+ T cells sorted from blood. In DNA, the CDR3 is TGCACCAGCAGCCAAGATGATGGATACGAGTCAGGGGCGAACACCGGGGAGCTGTTTTTT. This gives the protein CTSSQDDGYESGANTGELFF.